This T cell receptor (beta chain) was sequenced for a study of shared clonotypes between healthy human individuals. General study results and limits: Sampling was confined to blood; repertoires within tissues likely differ.

Cells designated naive CD8 were CD45RO-negative and were positively selected for CCR7, with terminally differentiated effector memory CD45RA+ cells excluded. Every contributor of samples was a Caucasian grown-up residing in Nashville, Tennessee. Libraries were prepared by immunoSEQ multiplex PCR; TCRdb keeps only in-frame clonotypes and omits some of them. The sample holds over 2 million clones, about 95% seen once. Concerning this clone: Its antigen is unknown.

Looked up from germline, CDR1 is MNHGY and CDR2 is SAAAGT. CDR3 length: 16 amino acids. V was shortened by 2 bases and J by 0 bases, with 14 bases between the two germline ends. The receptor comes from a young man in good health. The rearrangement joins TRBV6-8 to TRBJ2-7; D not resolved. The sample comprised naive CD8+ T cells sorted from blood. CDR3 DNA sequence: TGTGCCAGCAGTTACGATCTCCGACGGACCTCCTACGAGCAGTACTTC. Translating gives CASSYDLRRTSYEQYF.